These 21 T cell receptor beta chains originate from one sample sequenced in a study of immune cell composition in non-small cell lung cancer. Using immunoSEQ multiplex PCR, the repertoire was profiled, and TCRdb retains in-frame clones only, with some absent. This sample carries 4,800 or so clones, 60% to 85% of them seen once, and the ten largest clones take 22%. The sample was lung tumor tissue. These receptors were taken from a human donor with non-small cell lung cancer.

This sequence joins TRBV18 and TRBJ1-1; the match to TRBD1 covers 7 bases. J was trimmed by 6 bases and V by 3 bases; bases with no gene match: 7. Germline loops: CDR1 KGHSH, CDR2 LQKENI. The CDR3 is made up of 14 amino acids. The CDR3 coding sequence is TGTGCCAGCTCACCCCGGACAGGTCGGGCTGAAGCTTTCTTT. Its translation: CASSPRTGRAEAFF.

V usage is TRBV10-3 and J usage is TRBJ2-5, with 8 bases aligning to TRBD2. This CDR3 is built from 15 residues. V was clipped by 0 bases and J by 3 bases; unmatched bases: 3. Germline V gene data show CDR1 as ENHRY and CDR2 as SYGVKD. This chain's CDR3 is CAISESGGGKETQYF. CDR3 coding DNA: TGTGCCATCAGTGAGTCTGGCGGGGGGAAAGAGACCCAGTACTTC.

The chain joins TRBV28 to TRBJ2-2; 9 bases line up with TRBD1. The CDR3 has 16 amino acids. CDR1 MDHEN and CDR2 SYDVKM come from the germline V gene. Trimming removed 5 bases from V and 6 bases from J; junction bases left unmatched: 10. The CDR3 protein is CASSPYRGLGAGELFF. DNA for the CDR3: TGTGCCAGCAGTCCTTACAGGGGGCTTGGGGCCGGGGAGCTGTTTTTT.

This clone has a handful of counts. The chain uses TRBV5-6 and TRBJ1-2; D not resolved. V was shortened by 0 bases and J by 5 bases, with 14 bases between the two germline ends. Germline V gives CDR1 SGHDT, CDR2 YYEEEE. The CDR3 loop spans 15 amino acids. CDR3 nucleotide sequence: TGTGCCAGCAGCTTGGGAGGCATACTATTATATGGCTACACCTTC. This encodes CASSLGGILLYGYTF.

The CDR3 DNA reads TGTGCCAGCAGCAGCTACGGGACAGGGGTGAATCAGCCCCAGCATTTT. It translates to CASSSYGTGVNQPQHF. V gene TRBV7-9 combines with J gene TRBJ1-5, with TRBD1 identical over 10 bases. Trimming took 5 bases from V and 4 from J; bases not matched to a gene: 8. The germline CDR1 and CDR2 sequences are SEHNR and FQNEAQ (reference sequence). The CDR3 is 16 amino acids.

The chain couples TRBV10-1 to TRBJ1-1, with 9 bases that match TRBD1. The V segment lost 4 bases and the J segment 4 bases; nucleotides outside the gene matches: 4. Germline loops: CDR1 WNHNN, CDR2 SYGVQD (reference sequence). The CDR3 is 14 amino acids. For the CDR3, the DNA is TGCGCCAGCAGTGCTCAGACAGGGGGCACTGAAGCTTTCTTT. Protein sequence: CASSAQTGGTEAFF.

CDR3 DNA sequence: TGTGCCAGCAGCGCGGGGGGCCAAAAAAACAATGAGCAGTTCTTC. Its translation is CASSAGGQKNNEQFF. The rearrangement links TRBV7-2 to TRBJ2-1, with TRBD2 matching over 8 bases. The V segment lost 5 bases and the J segment 5 bases; nucleotides outside the gene matches: 8. Germline V gene data show CDR1 as SGHTA and CDR2 as FQGNSA. CDR3 length equals 15 residues.

The CDR3 protein is CASSAQGGSNYGYTF. The CDR3 bases are TGTGCCAGCAGCGCGCAGGGTGGCTCTAACTATGGCTACACCTTC. The V call is TRBV5-4, the J call TRBJ1-2, with D tentatively TRBD1 (5 bases). V was pared by 4 bases and J by 0 bases, with 13 bases between. CDR3 length equals 15 residues. Germline CDR1 is SGHNT and CDR2 is YYREEE (reference sequence). Complete variable domain (other parts from reference TRBV5-4 and TRBJ1-2): ETGVTQSPTHLIKTRGQQVTLRCSSQSGHNTVSWYQQALGQGPQFIFQYYREEENGRGNFPPRFSGLQFPNYSSELNVNALELDDSALYLCASSAQGGSNYGYTFGSGTRLTVV.

The genes are TRBV5-4 and TRBJ2-5; 7 nucleotides line up with TRBD2. The CDR3 runs 15 residues. Per germline, CDR1 SGHNT and CDR2 YYREEE (reference sequence). Trimming took 5 bases from V and 1 from J; bases not matched to a gene: 8. The CDR3, as DNA: TGTGCCAGCAGTCGGACGGCTAGCGGCCAAGAGACCCAGTACTTC. It translates to CASSRTASGQETQYF.

CDR3 nucleotides: TGTGCCATCAGGCGACAGGTTTTGGACACTGAAGCTTTCTTT. Translated: CAIRRQVLDTEAFF. The chain has TRBV10-3 and TRBJ1-1, with D possibly being TRBD1 (6 bases). This CDR3 is 14 amino acids long. Trimming removed 6 bases from V and 3 bases from J, with 14 bases in between. In germline, CDR1 is ENHRY, CDR2 SYGVKD.

The J gene is TRBJ2-2, the V gene TRBV5-1; 7 bases agree with TRBD1. The CDR3 extends over 13 amino acids. With 0 bases clipped from V and 12 bases from J, the junction kept 5 bases outside the gene matches. Germline-derived CDR1 and CDR2 are SGHRS and YFSETQ. The CDR3 loop is CASSLEGQPKLFF. The CDR3 coding sequence is TGCGCCAGCAGCTTGGAGGGACAGCCCAAGCTGTTTTTT.

This clone was detected only once. The rearrangement joins TRBV4-3 to TRBJ1-6, with D uncertain. The CDR3 covers 15 residues. V lost 0 bases and J lost 5, with 8 bases in between. The V gene's germline CDR1 is LGHNA and CDR2 YSLEER. As DNA, the CDR3 is TGCGCCAGCAGCCAAGATTCGACTAATAATTCACCCCTCCACTTT. This translates into CASSQDSTNNSPLHF.

The chain recombines TRBV5-8 with TRBJ1-3; no clear D gene. Germline V gene data show CDR1 as SGHTS and CDR2 as YDEGEE. The CDR3 is 15 amino acids. V gave up 4 bases and J gave up 0 bases, with 11 bases separating them. CDR3 in amino acids: CASSADIRSGNTIYF. CDR3 coding DNA: TGTGCCAGCAGCGCTGACATTCGCTCTGGAAACACCATATATTTT.

The chain uses TRBV19 and TRBJ2-7; maybe TRBD1 (6 bases). The CDR3 extends over 18 amino acids. Germline-derived CDR1 and CDR2 are LNHDA and SQIVND (reference sequence). V lost 2 bases and J 2 bases, leaving 22 bases between the germline ends. The DNA of the CDR3 is TGTGCCAGTAGTATAAATGGCCCGATGACAGGCTATGCCTACGAGCAGTACTTC. Amino acids: CASSINGPMTGYAYEQYF.

The genes are TRBV19 and TRBJ2-7, with 7 bases identical to TRBD1. The CDR3 runs to 14 residues. Trimming removed 6 bases from V and 5 bases from J; junction bases left unmatched: 10. Germline V CDR1 and CDR2: LNHDA, SQIVND (reference sequence). The chain's CDR3 is CASSPGQAWDEQYF. DNA of the CDR3: TGTGCCAGTAGCCCAGGACAGGCATGGGACGAGCAGTACTTC.

J is TRBJ2-7 and V is TRBV19, with 8 bases lining up with TRBD2. Per germline, CDR1 LNHDA and CDR2 SQIVND (reference sequence). V trimming: 1 base; J trimming: 2 bases; junction bases outside the gene matches: 7. This CDR3 comprises 16 residues. CDR3 nucleotides: TGTGCCAGTAGTATAGCGGGAGGGATGGAAACCTACGAGCAGTACTTC. This encodes CASSIAGGMETYEQYF.

The chain couples TRBV28 to TRBJ1-1; 7 nucleotides line up with TRBD1. This CDR3 is 14 amino acids long. J was trimmed by 1 base and V by 7 bases; bases with no gene match: 6. Germline lookup yields CDR1 MDHEN and CDR2 SYDVKM. In DNA form, the CDR3 reads TGTGCCAGCATCCAGACAGGGAAGAACACTGAAGCTTTCTTT. Amino acids: CASIQTGKNTEAFF.

This rearrangement joins TRBV2 to TRBJ1-1; a weak D match, TRBD1 (5 bases). This CDR3 comprises 13 residues. CDR1 is SNHLY and CDR2 is FYNNEI in the germline V gene. Trimming removed 4 bases at V and 5 bases at J, with 11 bases between. CDR3 sequence (DNA): TGTGCCAGCAGTGCGGGGGTTAAGACTGAAGCTTTCTTT. Translating gives CASSAGVKTEAFF.

This clone was recorded once. The J gene is TRBJ2-3, the V gene TRBV15; TRBD1 is a possible D gene (5 bases). V was cut by 5 bases and J by 2 bases, with 14 bases left in between. Germline V CDR1 and CDR2: LNHNV, YYDKDF (reference sequence). The CDR3 is 15 amino acids. The CDR3 spells CATSETGSPTDTQYF. The DNA for the CDR3 is TGTGCCACCAGCGAAACAGGTTCACCCACAGATACGCAGTATTTT.

This clone was seen a handful of times. The gene calls are TRBV6-1 and TRBJ2-3, with 10 positions matching TRBD2. Germline V gene sequence: CDR1 MNHNS, CDR2 SASEGT. With V trimmed by 0 bases and J by 4 bases, 1 base remained unmatched. There are 15 residues in the CDR3. The CDR3 coding sequence is TGTGCCAGCAGTGAAGCTAGCGGGGGGCCAGATACGCAGTATTTT. This gives the protein CASSEASGGPDTQYF.

This clone was picked up one time. The chain is built from TRBV28 and TRBJ2-5, with TRBD2 matching over 15 bases. This CDR3 has 20 residues. Trimming at V came to 5 bases and at J to 7 bases, leaving 20 bases not matched to a gene. From germline, CDR1 is MDHEN and CDR2 SYDVKM. In DNA form, the CDR3 reads TGTGCCAGCAGTGGACCTCGTCCCGGGACTAGCGGGGGGACCCCCTCGACCCAGTACTTC. It is translated as CASSGPRPGTSGGTPSTQYF.